Here is one T cell receptor beta chain with its context. This sample is part of a study of T cell changes during pregnancy in multiple sclerosis. CDR3 size: 13 residues. V dropped 3 bases and J dropped 0 bases, with 3 bases sitting between them. The V gene's germline CDR1 is SNHLY and CDR2 FYNNEI. This table comes from immunoSEQ multiplex PCR, and its TCRdb copy is limited to in-frame clones, with some not included. The profile shows about 57,000 clones, around 93% of them singletons. This sequence originates from a female donor in good health, enrolled as a control in a pregnancy study. The starting material was peripheral blood, obtained after pregnancy. The chain joins TRBV2 to TRBJ1-5; D is unresolved. CDR3 sequence (DNA): TGTGCCAGCAGTGATTATAGCAATCAGCCCCAGCATTTT. Protein sequence: CASSDYSNQPQHF.